This T cell receptor beta chain was sequenced during a study of cytomegalovirus exposure and HLA in healthy donors (TCRdb year 2017). About the investigation overall: The 500 to 700 repertoires of the first cohort and the 95 to 150 validation repertoires were produced on the same platform, according to a later analysis. A separate validation cohort of about 110 different subjects was used in addition to the roughly 700-subject first cohort. The study was designed to test whether signatures of past pathogen exposure could be identified by cataloging public T cell receptors. To predict cytomegalovirus infection status, the study brought together high-throughput TCR immunosequencing, statistical association of individual TCRs with disease status, and machine learning. General conclusions and limits of the study: While some public TCRs were present in many individuals, most TCR sequences turned up only very rarely across donors. In both the original and validation cohorts, the classifier was reported to diagnose cytomegalovirus status with high specificity and sensitivity. All 130 or so repertoires were used to score co-occurrence in the validation cohort in a later analysis, because that analysis had no HLA typing for the cohort. A few of the identified cytomegalovirus-associated TCR beta chains were confirmed in vitro to be specific for cytomegalovirus antigens. The authors suggested that the approach could potentially be extended to other disease states and immunological phenotypes. The study gave a list of 150 to 200 TCR beta chains associated with cytomegalovirus. In a later analysis, TCRs clustered in the first cohort were found to also tend to co-occur in the roughly 130 validation repertoires, with 90% to 95% of cluster scores above 0.

Concerning this clone itself: Its antigen is not yet known. The record has no base qualities; no much larger clone is one base away.

From the cysteine through the phenylalanine, the CDR3 covers 13 amino acids. The CDR3 DNA has 39 bases and is translated from base 1. At the junction V is shortened by 3 bases and J by 6 bases; bases outside the gene matches: 4. Per the germline V gene, ENHRY is the CDR1 and SYGVKD is the CDR2. The donors were included in the validation cohort of some 120 subjects, a group kept apart from the roughly 700-subject first cohort. Library creation used the immunoSEQ multiplex PCR assay. As for the original processing: A statistical classification framework was built for diagnosing cytomegalovirus status from the catalog of TCR beta chain sequences. This is the immuneACCESS table as TCRdb keeps it, with only in-frame sequences that have V and J called. A part of the clones is gone; compared with another copy, unresolved V genes explain less than half, and the rest is unexplained. Clone size and V and J calls were adopted from that table, with D and trimming inferred from the DNA. The sample table shows over 60,000 clones, and approximately 94% are seen once. The ten largest clones add up to about 4.4% of the sample.

Recombination connected TRBV10-3 to TRBJ1-2, with 7 bases aligning to TRBD1. This clonotype was sampled from a man younger than 35 in good health and CMV-seropositive. The sequenced material came from PBMCs. Here the CDR3 is given as CAISERGRDGYTF. The DNA is TGTGCCATCAGTGAAAGGGGGCGAGATGGCTACACCTTC.